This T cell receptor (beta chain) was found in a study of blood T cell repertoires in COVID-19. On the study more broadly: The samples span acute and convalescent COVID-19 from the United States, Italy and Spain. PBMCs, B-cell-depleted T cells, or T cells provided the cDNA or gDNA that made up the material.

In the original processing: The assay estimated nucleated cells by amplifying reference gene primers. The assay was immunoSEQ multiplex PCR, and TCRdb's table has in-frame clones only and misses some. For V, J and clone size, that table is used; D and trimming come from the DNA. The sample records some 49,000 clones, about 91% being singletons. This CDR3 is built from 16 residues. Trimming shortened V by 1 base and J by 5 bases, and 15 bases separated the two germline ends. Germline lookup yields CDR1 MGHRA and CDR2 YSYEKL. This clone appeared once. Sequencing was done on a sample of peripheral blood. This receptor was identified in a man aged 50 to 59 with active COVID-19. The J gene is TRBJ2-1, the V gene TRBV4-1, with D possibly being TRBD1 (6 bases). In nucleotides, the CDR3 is TGCGCCAGCAGCCAAGGTCCCGGGACACGTAACAATGAGCAGTTCTTC. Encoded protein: CASSQGPGTRNNEQFF.